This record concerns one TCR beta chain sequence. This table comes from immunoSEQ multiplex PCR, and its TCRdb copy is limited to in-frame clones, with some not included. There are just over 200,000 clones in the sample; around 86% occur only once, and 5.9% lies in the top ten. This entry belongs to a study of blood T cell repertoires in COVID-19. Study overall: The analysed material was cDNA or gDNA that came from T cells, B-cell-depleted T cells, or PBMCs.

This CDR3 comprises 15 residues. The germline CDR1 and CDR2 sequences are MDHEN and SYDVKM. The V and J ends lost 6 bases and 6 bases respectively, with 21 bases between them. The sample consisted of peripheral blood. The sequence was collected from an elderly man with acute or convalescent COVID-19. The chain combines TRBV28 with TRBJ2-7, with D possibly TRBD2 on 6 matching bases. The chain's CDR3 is CASRDSRSGVGEQYF. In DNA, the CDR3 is TGTGCCAGCAGAGACTCTCGGTCGGGGGTGGGCGAGCAGTACTTC.